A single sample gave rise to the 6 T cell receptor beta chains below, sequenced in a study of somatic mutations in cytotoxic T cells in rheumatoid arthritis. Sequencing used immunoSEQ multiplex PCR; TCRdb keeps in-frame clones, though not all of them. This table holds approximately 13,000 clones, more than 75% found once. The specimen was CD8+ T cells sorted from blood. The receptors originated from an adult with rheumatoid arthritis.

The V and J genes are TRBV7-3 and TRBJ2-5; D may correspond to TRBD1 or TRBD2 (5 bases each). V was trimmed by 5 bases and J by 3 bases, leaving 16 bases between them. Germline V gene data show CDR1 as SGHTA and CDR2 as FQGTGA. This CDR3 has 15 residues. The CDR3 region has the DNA TGTGCCAGCAGCCAAGGGACGGTCGCGGAAGAGACCCAGTACTTC. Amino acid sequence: CASSQGTVAEETQYF. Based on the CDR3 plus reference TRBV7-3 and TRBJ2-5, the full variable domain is GAGVSQTPSNKVTEKGKYVELRCDPISGHTALYWYRQSLGQGPEFLIYFQGTGAADDSGLPNDRFFAVRPEGSVSTLKIQRTERGDSAVYLCASSQGTVAEETQYFGPGTRLLVL.

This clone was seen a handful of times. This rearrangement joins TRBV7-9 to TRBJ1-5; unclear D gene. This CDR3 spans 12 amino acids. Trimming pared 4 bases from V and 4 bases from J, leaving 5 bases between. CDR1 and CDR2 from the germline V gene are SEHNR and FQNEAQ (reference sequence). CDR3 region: CASSSPNQPQHF. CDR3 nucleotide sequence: TGTGCCAGCAGCTCGCCAAATCAGCCCCAGCATTTT.

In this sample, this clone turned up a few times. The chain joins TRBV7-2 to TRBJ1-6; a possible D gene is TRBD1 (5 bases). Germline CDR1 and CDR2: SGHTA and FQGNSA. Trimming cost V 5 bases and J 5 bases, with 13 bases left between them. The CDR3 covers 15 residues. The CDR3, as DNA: TGTGCCAGCAGCCCCCTACAGGCGAATAATTCACCCCTCCACTTT. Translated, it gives CASSPLQANNSPLHF.

In nucleotides, the CDR3 is TGTGCCAGCAGCAAAGAGGTATGCGGACTAGCGGGCAATGAGCAGTTCTTC. Translation: CASSKEVCGLAGNEQFF. V and J are TRBV21-1 and TRBJ2-1; the DNA was not compared with TRBD2, the D call given in the table. TRBV21-1 is a pseudogene. The CDR3 is 17 amino acids.

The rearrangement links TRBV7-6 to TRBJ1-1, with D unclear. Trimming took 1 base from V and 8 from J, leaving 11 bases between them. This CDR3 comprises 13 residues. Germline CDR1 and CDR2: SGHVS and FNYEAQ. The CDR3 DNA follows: TGTGCCAGCAGCTTAGTAATCGGCCGCGAAGCTTTCTTT. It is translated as CASSLVIGREAFF.

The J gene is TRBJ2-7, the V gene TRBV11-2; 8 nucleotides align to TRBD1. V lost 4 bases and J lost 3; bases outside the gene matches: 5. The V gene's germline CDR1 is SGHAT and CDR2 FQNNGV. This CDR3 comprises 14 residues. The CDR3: CASSWDRKDYEQYF. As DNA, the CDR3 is TGTGCCAGCAGCTGGGACAGGAAAGACTACGAGCAGTACTTC.